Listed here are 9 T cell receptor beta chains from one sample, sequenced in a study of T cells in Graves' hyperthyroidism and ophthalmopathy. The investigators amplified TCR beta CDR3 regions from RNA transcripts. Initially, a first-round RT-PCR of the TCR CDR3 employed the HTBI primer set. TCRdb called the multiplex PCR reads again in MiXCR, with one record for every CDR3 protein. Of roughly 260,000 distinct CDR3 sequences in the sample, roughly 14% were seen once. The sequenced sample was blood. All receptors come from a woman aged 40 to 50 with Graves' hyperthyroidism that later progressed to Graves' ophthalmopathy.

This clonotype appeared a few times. The DNA for the CDR3 is TGCAGTGCCCCCCGGACAGGGACCTTTTATTCGGCTATAGATACGCAGTATTTT. This sequence encodes CSAPRTGTFYSAIDTQYF. This chain joins TRBV20-1 and TRBJ2-3, with TRBD1 matching over 8 bases. V lost 6 bases and J lost 5; bases outside the gene matches: 22. This CDR3 comprises 18 residues. Per the germline V gene, CDR1 is DFQATT and CDR2 is SNEGSKA (reference sequence).

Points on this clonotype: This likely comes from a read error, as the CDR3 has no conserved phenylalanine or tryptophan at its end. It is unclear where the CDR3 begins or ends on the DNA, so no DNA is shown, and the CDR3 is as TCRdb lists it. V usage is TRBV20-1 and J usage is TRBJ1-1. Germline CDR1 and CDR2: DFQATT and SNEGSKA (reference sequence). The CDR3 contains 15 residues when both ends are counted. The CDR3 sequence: CSASKGNQRVIEGFV.

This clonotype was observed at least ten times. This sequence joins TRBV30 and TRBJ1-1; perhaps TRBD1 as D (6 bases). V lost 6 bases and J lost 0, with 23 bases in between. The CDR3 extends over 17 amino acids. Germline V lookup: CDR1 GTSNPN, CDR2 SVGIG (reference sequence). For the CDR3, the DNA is TGTGCCTGTTTATCCGGTTATATTACAGGGTTGAACACTGAAGCTTTCTTT. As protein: CACLSGYITGLNTEAFF.

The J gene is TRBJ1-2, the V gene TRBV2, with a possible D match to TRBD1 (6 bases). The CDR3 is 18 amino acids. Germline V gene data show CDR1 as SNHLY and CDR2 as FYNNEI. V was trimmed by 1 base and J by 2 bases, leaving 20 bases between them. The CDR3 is CASSEEGSAGAVNYGYTF. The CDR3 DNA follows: TGTGCCAGCAGTGAAGAGGGGTCAGCAGGGGCGGTAAACTATGGCTACACCTTC.

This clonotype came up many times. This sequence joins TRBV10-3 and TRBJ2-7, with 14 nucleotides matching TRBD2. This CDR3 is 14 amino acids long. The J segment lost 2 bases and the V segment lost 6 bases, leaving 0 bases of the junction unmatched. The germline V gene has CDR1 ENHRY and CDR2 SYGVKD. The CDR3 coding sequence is TGTGCCATCAGGACTAGCGGGGGGGCCTACGAGCAGTACTTC. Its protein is CAIRTSGGAYEQYF.

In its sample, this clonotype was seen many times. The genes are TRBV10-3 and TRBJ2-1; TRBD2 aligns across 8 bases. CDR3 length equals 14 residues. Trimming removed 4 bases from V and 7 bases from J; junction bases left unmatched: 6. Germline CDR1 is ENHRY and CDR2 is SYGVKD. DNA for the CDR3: TGTGCCATCAGTGGGCTAGCGGGTAGAAATGAGCAGTTCTTC. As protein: CAISGLAGRNEQFF.

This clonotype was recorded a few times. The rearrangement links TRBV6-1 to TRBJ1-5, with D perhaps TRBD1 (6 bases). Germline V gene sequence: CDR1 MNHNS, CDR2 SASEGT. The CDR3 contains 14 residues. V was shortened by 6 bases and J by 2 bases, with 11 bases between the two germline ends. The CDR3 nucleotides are TGTGCCAGCAGACAGGGCTGGGGCAATCAGCCCCAGCATTTT. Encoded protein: CASRQGWGNQPQHF.

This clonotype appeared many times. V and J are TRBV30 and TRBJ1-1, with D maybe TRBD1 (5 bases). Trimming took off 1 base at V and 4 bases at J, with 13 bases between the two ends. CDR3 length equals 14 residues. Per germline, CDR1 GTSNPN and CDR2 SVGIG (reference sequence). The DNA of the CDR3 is TGTGCCTGGAGTGAGGACAACTGGGGCACTGAAGCTTTCTTT. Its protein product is CAWSEDNWGTEAFF.

CDR3 sequence (DNA): TGTGCCAGCAGCCAAGGCTTGAATGAGCAGTTCTTC. Amino acid sequence: CASSQGLNEQFF. The rearrangement links TRBV7-9 to TRBJ2-1; D uncertain. Trimming removed 5 bases at V and 7 bases at J, with 9 bases between. This CDR3 has 12 residues. Germline lookup yields CDR1 SEHNR and CDR2 FQNEAQ (reference sequence).